Listed here are 13 T cell receptor beta chains from one sample, sequenced in a study of response to subunit inactivated influenza vaccine. MiXCR, applied by TCRdb to the RT-PCR reads, yields one record per CDR3 protein. This table has about 830,000 distinct CDR3 sequences, approximately 17% appearing once. The input for sequencing was PBMCs from blood, taken 4 to 6 days after vaccination. These receptors all come from a man aged 45-65 years who received an inactivated influenza vaccine.

This clonotype was seen repeatedly, ten times or more. Here the CDR3 DNA reads TGCAGTGCTAGAGATGGGACAGGGAACCAAGAGACCCAGTACTTC. Translated, it gives CSARDGTGNQETQYF. The chain has TRBV20-1 and TRBJ2-5; TRBD1 agrees at 9 bases. The CDR3 is made up of 15 amino acids. The germline V gene has CDR1 DFQATT and CDR2 SNEGSKA (reference sequence). The V and J ends lost 0 bases and 0 bases, in that order; junction bases with no gene match: 2.

The chain uses TRBV4-2 and TRBJ2-7; no clear D. The CDR3 has 18 residues. Trimming pared 0 bases from V and 2 bases from J, leaving 20 bases between. Germline lookup yields CDR1 LGHNA and CDR2 YNFKEQ. The CDR3 spells CASSQEVVSRTETYEQYF. The CDR3 DNA reads as TGTGCCAGCAGCCAAGAAGTGGTGTCTAGGACCGAAACCTACGAGCAGTACTTC.

V is TRBV4-1 and J is TRBJ2-3, with TRBD1 identical over 10 bases. CDR1 is MGHRA, CDR2 YSYEKL, per germline. The CDR3 sequence is 15 residues long. With 3 bases clipped from V and 6 bases from J, the junction kept 6 bases outside the gene matches. CDR3 nucleotide sequence: TGCGCCAGCAGCCAGGGACAGGGGTTGCGGGATACGCAGTATTTT. The encoded protein is CASSQGQGLRDTQYF.

V gene TRBV6-1 combines with J gene TRBJ2-7; D is perhaps TRBD1 or TRBD2 (5 bases each). This CDR3 region has 15 residues. The V gene's germline CDR1 is MNHNS and CDR2 SASEGT. Trimming pared 5 bases from V and 4 bases from J, leaving 18 bases between. CDR3 sequence: CASSLTRGEGYEQYF. CDR3 sequence (DNA): TGTGCCAGCAGTCTCACCCGGGGCGAGGGTTACGAGCAGTACTTC.

The CDR3 DNA is TGTGCCAGCAGTTTAGGCTTCTCGGGTGGTGAGCAGTTCTTC. Its translation is CASSLGFSGGEQFF. The chain joins TRBV12-3 or TRBV12-4 to TRBJ2-1; D is unresolved. The CDR3 has 14 residues. The V gene lost 1 base and the J gene lost 9 bases, with 13 bases spanning the gap.

A few counts support this clonotype. The rearrangement uses TRBV7-9 and TRBJ2-7; a weak D match, TRBD1 (6 bases). Trimming took off 4 bases at V and 2 bases at J, with 18 bases between the two ends. The length of the CDR3 is 16 residues. Germline V lookup: CDR1 SEHNR, CDR2 FQNEAQ (reference sequence). The CDR3 sequence: CASSSGTHIKTYEQYF. The DNA of the CDR3 is TGTGCCAGCAGCTCCGGGACACATATTAAGACCTACGAGCAGTACTTC.

This clonotype has more than one count but fewer than ten. V gene TRBV24-1 combines with J gene TRBJ2-3; no reliable D call. Germline V gene sequence: CDR1 KGHDR, CDR2 SFDVKD. The V gene lost 3 bases and the J gene lost 0 bases, with 18 bases spanning the gap. CDR3 length: 18 residues. This CDR3 reads CATSDEAAGTPSTDTQYF. Here the CDR3 DNA reads TGTGCCACCAGTGATGAAGCAGCCGGTACCCCTAGCACAGATACGCAGTATTTT.

This clonotype was seen ten or more times. The J gene is TRBJ2-3, the V gene TRBV20-1; D might be TRBD2 (6 bases). The germline V gene has CDR1 DFQATT and CDR2 SNEGSKA (reference sequence). CDR3 length: 13 residues. Trimming removed 6 bases from V and 9 bases from J, with 19 bases in between. CDR3 loop: CSAEERVQGTQYF. As DNA, the CDR3 is TGCAGTGCCGAAGAGCGGGTCCAAGGCACGCAGTATTTT.

This clonotype was seen ten or more times. The rearrangement links TRBV12-3 or TRBV12-4 to TRBJ1-4, with D possibly TRBD1 on 5 matching bases. The V and J ends lost 6 bases and 5 bases respectively, with 13 bases between them. This CDR3 has 14 residues. CDR3 loop: CASSPLGVNEKLFF. The CDR3 nucleotides are TGTGCCAGCAGCCCGCTGGGGGTAAATGAAAAACTGTTTTTT.

The chain has TRBV19 and TRBJ2-5; D tentatively fits TRBD1 or TRBD2 (7 bases each). Germline V CDR1 and CDR2: LNHDA, SQIVND (reference sequence). This CDR3 is built from 14 residues. V was shortened by 6 bases and J by 2 bases, with 13 bases between the two germline ends. DNA for the CDR3: TGTGCCAGTAGGGGAGGGGGCGAGCAAGAGACCCAGTACTTC. Amino acids: CASRGGGEQETQYF.

The rearrangement links TRBV5-1 to TRBJ2-7, with 8 positions matching TRBD1. CDR1 is SGHRS and CDR2 is YFSETQ in the germline V gene. The CDR3 is 12 residues long. After removal of 3 bases from V and 6 bases from J, the junction contained 2 bases not matched to a gene. The CDR3 region has the DNA TGCGCCAGCAGCTGGACAGGGACCGAGCAGTACTTC. Translating gives CASSWTGTEQYF.

This clonotype was observed a handful of times. This chain links TRBV7-9 with TRBJ1-2, with 7 bases aligning to TRBD1. V gave up 1 base and J gave up 4 bases; unmatched junction bases: 6. This CDR3 is built from 15 residues. Germline V gives CDR1 SEHNR, CDR2 FQNEAQ (reference sequence). The CDR3 bases are TGTGCCAGCAGCTTAGGGGACAGAGGGGGCTATGGCTACACCTTC. This encodes CASSLGDRGGYGYTF.

This clonotype was seen many times. V usage is TRBV4-2 and J usage is TRBJ1-2, with 10 bases identical to TRBD1. V shed 1 base and J 7 bases; nucleotides not matched to a gene: 6. The CDR3 totals 15 residues. Germline V CDR1 and CDR2: LGHNA, YNFKEQ. CDR3 nucleotides: TGTGCCAGCAGCCAAGGCCGGGACAGGGGCGTTGGCTACACCTTC. It is translated as CASSQGRDRGVGYTF.